These 27 T cell receptor beta chains share one sample of origin, sequenced in a study of blood T cell repertoires in COVID-19. Sequencing used immunoSEQ multiplex PCR; TCRdb keeps in-frame clones, though not all of them. The sample consists of some 230,000 clones, 70% to 90% of them appearing once. The material sequenced was peripheral blood. The source is a man aged 30 to 45 who had recovered from COVID-19.

The rearrangement uses TRBV6-4 and TRBJ2-2; the D is unclear. Trimming cost V 8 bases and J 7 bases, with 20 bases left between them. The CDR3 is made up of 15 amino acids. From germline, CDR1 is MRHNA and CDR2 SNTAGT. CDR3 sequence reads: CASASDFMSGGELFF. CDR3 in DNA: TGTGCCAGCGCTTCCGACTTCATGAGTGGCGGGGAGCTGTTTTTT.

The chain links TRBV6-5 to TRBJ1-2; 7 nucleotides line up with TRBD1. Looked up from germline, CDR1 is MNHEY and CDR2 is SVGAGI. V trimming: 5 bases; J trimming: 8 bases; junction bases outside the gene matches: 8. The CDR3 consists of 13 residues. CDR3 sequence reads: CASSTGTVLGYTF. CDR3 nucleotide sequence: TGTGCCAGCAGTACCGGGACAGTGCTCGGCTACACCTTC.

V usage is TRBV10-2 and J usage is TRBJ2-5; 11 positions agree with TRBD2. V lost 8 bases, J lost 0 bases, and 8 bases stayed unmatched. CDR1 and CDR2 from the germline V gene are WSHSY and SAAADI. This CDR3 has 16 residues. This CDR3 reads CASGLAGGPYQETQYF. Written as DNA, the CDR3 is TGCGCCAGCGGTCTAGCGGGGGGACCGTACCAAGAGACCCAGTACTTC.

Many counts were recorded for this clone. The chain is built from TRBV5-4 and TRBJ2-7; 7 nucleotides agree with TRBD1. Germline V gene data show CDR1 as SGHNT and CDR2 as YYREEE (reference sequence). This CDR3 region has 14 residues. The V and J ends lost 2 bases and 1 base, in that order; junction bases with no gene match: 3. CDR3 bases: TGTGCCAGCAGCTTCAAGGGGGCATCCTACGAGCAGTACTTC. As protein: CASSFKGASYEQYF. Full variable domain (remainder filled in from reference TRBV5-4 and TRBJ2-7): ETGVTQSPTHLIKTRGQQVTLRCSSQSGHNTVSWYQQALGQGPQFIFQYYREEENGRGNFPPRFSGLQFPNYSSELNVNALELDDSALYLCASSFKGASYEQYFGPGTRLTVT.

This chain uses TRBV5-6 with TRBJ2-2; D is possibly TRBD1 (5 bases). With 4 bases removed from V and 6 bases from J, the gap between germline ends came to 10 bases. CDR1 and CDR2 from the germline V gene are SGHDT and YYEEEE. The CDR3 contains 13 residues. CDR3 bases: TGTGCCAGCAGCCGCACAGGTTCCGGGGAGCTGTTTTTT. Its protein is CASSRTGSGELFF.

This clone was recorded a few times. CDR3 sequence (DNA): TGTGCCAGTAGTCACGGTGGGGAGCTGTTTTTT. The encoded protein is CASSHGGELFF. The chain uses TRBV19 and TRBJ2-2; D gene ambiguous. The CDR3 has 11 residues. Trimming stripped 5 bases from V and 8 bases from J, with 6 bases between. Per the germline V gene, CDR1 is LNHDA and CDR2 is SQIVND (reference sequence).

J is TRBJ1-4 and V is TRBV5-1; D gene uncertain. Trimming stripped 3 bases from V and 8 bases from J, with 11 bases between. Germline V gene lookup returns CDR1 SGHRS and CDR2 YFSETQ. CDR3 length: 13 amino acids. The CDR3 bases are TGCGCCAGCAGCTCAAGACATGGCGAAAAACTGTTTTTT. It translates to CASSSRHGEKLFF.

This rearrangement joins TRBV21-1 to TRBJ1-3; the table calls TRBD1, which could not be checked here. TRBV21-1 counts as a pseudogene. The CDR3 runs to 16 residues. DNA for the CDR3: TGTGCCAGCAGCAAAGATGAGACAGGCTCTGGAAACACCATATATTTT. Residues: CASSKDETGSGNTIYF.

The chain is built from TRBV4-3 and TRBJ2-7; D is unclear. Deletions cut 4 bases from V and 1 base from J, with 8 bases between. CDR1 LGHNA and CDR2 YSLEER come from the germline V gene. The CDR3 is 13 residues long. The CDR3, as DNA: TGCGCCAGCAGCCCACGGTTATCCTACGAGCAGTACTTC. It is translated as CASSPRLSYEQYF.

The chain recombines TRBV7-9 with TRBJ2-4, with 8 nucleotides matching TRBD2. Germline CDR1 SEHNR, CDR2 FQNEAQ (reference sequence). This CDR3 has 14 residues. With V trimmed by 4 bases and J by 6 bases, 5 bases remained unmatched. DNA of the CDR3: TGTGCCAGCAGCTCCGGACTAGCCGTAAACATTCAGTACTTC. Translation gives CASSSGLAVNIQYF.

CDR3 region: CASSPGLLLSGGYTF. CDR3 DNA: TGTGCCAGCAGCCCGGGTCTTCTATTATCGGGGGGCTACACCTTC. The gene calls are TRBV11-2 and TRBJ1-2; D is unclear. This CDR3 comprises 15 residues. Trimming took 5 bases from V and 8 from J, leaving 21 bases between them. Germline V gene lookup returns CDR1 SGHAT and CDR2 FQNNGV.

The chain carries TRBV6-2 or TRBV6-3 and TRBJ2-2; D is uncertain. The CDR3 is 13 amino acids. CDR1 is MNHEY, CDR2 SVGEGT, per germline. V was trimmed by 2 bases and J by 8 bases, leaving 9 bases between them. The CDR3 nucleotides are TGTGCCAGCAGTTACGGCCCAGAAGGGGAGCTGTTTTTT. Protein: CASSYGPEGELFF.

This clone was recorded only once. V is TRBV19 and J is TRBJ2-5; TRBD2 matches 15 bases. The germline gives CDR1 LNHDA, CDR2 SQIVND (reference sequence). V shed 9 bases and J 0 bases; nucleotides not matched to a gene: 8. This CDR3 has 17 amino acids. The CDR3 coding sequence is TGTGCCAGCGCAAAGGGACTAGCGGGGGGCTACCAAGAGACCCAGTACTTC. It codes for CASAKGLAGGYQETQYF. The full variable domain, its missing parts supplied by reference TRBV19 and TRBJ2-5, is DGGITQSPKYLFRKEGQNVTLSCEQNLNHDAMYWYRQDPGQGLRLIYYSQIVNDFQKGDIAEGYSVSREKKESFPLTVTSAQKNPTAFYLCASAKGLAGGYQETQYFGPGTRLLVL.

This rearrangement joins TRBV7-2 to TRBJ1-1; D may be TRBD1 (6 bases). The CDR3 length is 14 residues. The ends were cut back, 5 bases at V and 1 base at J, with 11 bases in the middle. Germline CDR1 SGHTA, CDR2 FQGNSA. The CDR3, as DNA: TGTGCCAGCAGCCATGGGACACCGAACACTGAAGCTTTCTTT. Its translation: CASSHGTPNTEAFF.

The genes are TRBV5-1 and TRBJ1-4, with 7 nucleotides matching TRBD1. Germline V gene lookup returns CDR1 SGHRS and CDR2 YFSETQ. The CDR3 runs to 15 residues. With 4 bases clipped from V and 7 bases from J, the junction kept 10 bases outside the gene matches. CDR3 amino acids: CASSDDRERSEKLFF. DNA of the CDR3: TGCGCCAGCAGCGACGACAGGGAGCGGTCTGAAAAACTGTTTTTT.

Only one count was recorded for this clone. The J gene is TRBJ2-3, the V gene TRBV5-5, with D possibly being TRBD2 (7 bases). The germline V gene has CDR1 SGHKS and CDR2 YYEKEE (reference sequence). There are 16 residues in the CDR3. With 0 bases removed from V and 3 bases from J, the gap between germline ends came to 14 bases. CDR3 amino acids: CASSLGQGGGTDTQYF. CDR3 coding DNA: TGTGCCAGCAGCTTGGGCCAGGGAGGGGGGACAGATACGCAGTATTTT.

CDR3 protein: CASSFGGPNTEAFF. The CDR3, as DNA: TGTGCCAGCAGTTTTGGCGGGCCGAACACTGAAGCTTTCTTT. This chain uses TRBV27 with TRBJ1-1; D gene uncertain. V was pared by 3 bases and J by 1 base, with 9 bases between. Germline V CDR1 and CDR2: MNHEY, SMNVEV (reference sequence). CDR3 length equals 14 residues.

The chain has TRBV27 and TRBJ2-3; D may be TRBD2 (6 bases). V was clipped by 7 bases and J by 4 bases, with 12 bases between them. The CDR3 covers 13 residues. CDR1 MNHEY and CDR2 SMNVEV come from the germline V gene (reference sequence). CDR3 protein: CASTVTGADTQYF. As DNA, the CDR3 is TGTGCCAGCACTGTCACGGGAGCAGATACGCAGTATTTT.

V is TRBV6-6 and J is TRBJ1-4, with 9 bases that match TRBD1. CDR1 MNHNY and CDR2 SVGAGI come from the germline V gene (reference sequence). V was pared by 6 bases and J by 6 bases, with 8 bases of the junction left unmatched. This CDR3 has 15 residues. DNA for the CDR3: TGTGCCAGCAGCCCACAGGGGGCGGTATATGAAAAACTGTTTTTT. It yields the protein CASSPQGAVYEKLFF.

The chain is built from TRBV7-9 and TRBJ2-1; 8 bases are shared with TRBD1. J gave up 0 bases and V 4 bases, and 11 bases lay outside the gene matches. The CDR3 covers 18 residues. The germline V gene has CDR1 SEHNR and CDR2 FQNEAQ (reference sequence). CDR3 sequence (DNA): TGTGCCAGCAGCTCCAGGGCGTCAACAGGGGGCTCCTACAATGAGCAGTTCTTC. Encoded protein: CASSSRASTGGSYNEQFF.

The chain recombines TRBV5-5 with TRBJ2-1; 8 bases agree with TRBD2. Trimming at V came to 5 bases and at J to 9 bases, leaving 4 bases not matched to a gene. This CDR3 is 12 amino acids long. Germline V gives CDR1 SGHKS, CDR2 YYEKEE (reference sequence). DNA for the CDR3: TGTGCCAGCAGGCCGGGGGGGACTGAGCAGTTCTTC. Translating it yields CASRPGGTEQFF.

This clone was picked up one time. V is TRBV2 and J is TRBJ1-1, with no clear D. Trimming removed 6 bases at V and 3 bases at J, with 14 bases between. This CDR3 has 14 amino acids. Germline lookup yields CDR1 SNHLY and CDR2 FYNNEI. The CDR3 nucleotides read TGTGCCAGCAGGACGAGCCAGGTTGACACTGAAGCTTTCTTT. Its protein is CASRTSQVDTEAFF.

This clone was seen just once. This chain uses TRBV12-3 or TRBV12-4 with TRBJ2-7; the D gene is possibly TRBD2 (6 bases). CDR3 size: 13 residues. The V end was cut by 6 bases, the J end by 0 bases, with 9 bases between. As DNA, the CDR3 is TGTGCCAGCAGGGAGACTAGCTCCTACGAGCAGTACTTC. Translation gives CASRETSSYEQYF.

The table lists this clone with a count of one. This chain connects TRBV6-2 or TRBV6-3 to TRBJ1-1; tentative D call: TRBD1 (5 bases). The CDR3 consists of 12 residues. V lost 4 bases and J 6 bases, leaving 9 bases between the germline ends. From germline, CDR1 is MNHEY and CDR2 SVGEGT. The CDR3 DNA reads as TGTGCCAGCAGTTTCGGCAGGGCTGAAGCTTTCTTT. It is translated as CASSFGRAEAFF.

This clone was seen a few times. V gene TRBV19 combines with J gene TRBJ1-2, with TRBD1 as a possible D gene (6 bases). Trimming removed 8 bases from V and 4 bases from J, with 23 bases in between. Germline-derived CDR1 and CDR2 are LNHDA and SQIVND (reference sequence). This CDR3 comprises 16 residues. In nucleotides, the CDR3 is TGTGCCAGTGAATCCTACCCACAGGGTACCATCTATGGCTACACCTTC. As protein: CASESYPQGTIYGYTF.

This rearrangement joins TRBV9 to TRBJ2-7; 7 bases fit TRBD1. In germline, CDR1 is SGDLS, CDR2 YYNGEE. V gave up 3 bases and J gave up 2 bases; unmatched junction bases: 11. The CDR3 is 16 residues long. The CDR3 is CASSARDRDSAYEQYF. Here the CDR3 DNA reads TGTGCCAGCAGCGCCAGGGACCGGGACAGTGCCTACGAGCAGTACTTC. Together with reference TRBV9 and TRBJ2-7, the CDR3 gives the full variable domain: DSGVTQTPKHLITATGQRVTLRCSPRSGDLSVYWYQQSLDQGLQFLIQYYNGEERAKGNILERFSAQQFPDLHSELNLSSLELGDSALYFCASSARDRDSAYEQYFGPGTRLTVT.

The V and J genes are TRBV13 and TRBJ2-7; possible D gene TRBD2, 6 bases. The germline V and J ends were trimmed by 6 bases and 5 bases, with 14 bases remaining between them. Germline V CDR1 and CDR2: PRHDT, FYEKMQ (reference sequence). The CDR3 contains 13 residues. This CDR3 is CASRGGASNEQYF. The CDR3 DNA sequence: TGTGCCAGCAGGGGCGGGGCAAGTAACGAGCAGTACTTC.